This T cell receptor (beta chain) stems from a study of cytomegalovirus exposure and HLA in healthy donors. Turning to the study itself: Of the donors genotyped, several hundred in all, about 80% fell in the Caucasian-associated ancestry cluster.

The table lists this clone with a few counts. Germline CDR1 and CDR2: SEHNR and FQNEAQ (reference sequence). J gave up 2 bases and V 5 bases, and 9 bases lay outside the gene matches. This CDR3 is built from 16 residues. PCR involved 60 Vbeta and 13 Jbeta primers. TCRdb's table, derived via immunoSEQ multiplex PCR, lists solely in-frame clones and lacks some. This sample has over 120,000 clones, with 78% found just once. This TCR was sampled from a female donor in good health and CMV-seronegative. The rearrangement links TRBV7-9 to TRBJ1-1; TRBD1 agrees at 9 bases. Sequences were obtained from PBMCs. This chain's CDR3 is CASSAQGDRVNTEAFF. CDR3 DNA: TGTGCCAGCAGCGCACAGGGGGACAGGGTTAACACTGAAGCTTTCTTT.